A single sample gave rise to the 18 T cell receptor beta chains below, sequenced in a study of T cell responses to AZD1222 COVID-19 vaccine. TCRdb keeps only in-frame clones here, not all; method: immunoSEQ multiplex PCR. The table records 150,000 to 250,000 clones, 90% to 95% of them present only once. Sequences were derived from peripheral blood, sampled 28 days after the second AZD1222 dose. The source is an adult who received the AZD1222 COVID-19 vaccine.

The table lists this clone with a few counts. This chain connects TRBV15 to TRBJ2-7; no clear D gene. Germline V gene data show CDR1 as LNHNV and CDR2 as YYDKDF (reference sequence). The V end was cut by 0 bases, the J end by 0 bases, with 9 bases between. This CDR3 contains 15 residues. CDR3 sequence (DNA): TGTGCCACCAGCAGAGATCCAGGCATCTCCTACGAGCAGTACTTC. Protein: CATSRDPGISYEQYF.

The chain has TRBV5-1 and TRBJ1-2, with TRBD1 matching over 7 bases. The germline gives CDR1 SGHRS, CDR2 YFSETQ. With 5 bases clipped from V and 9 bases from J, the junction kept 1 base outside the gene matches. The CDR3 spans 10 residues. The CDR3 protein is CASRGQSYTF. DNA for the CDR3: TGCGCCAGCAGGGGACAGAGCTACACCTTC.

CDR3 coding DNA: TGTGCCAGCAGTTCCACGACAGGCTGGGGAAACACCATATATTTT. It is translated as CASSSTTGWGNTIYF. The chain joins TRBV6-6 to TRBJ1-3; possibly TRBD1 for D (6 bases). The CDR3 totals 15 residues. The germline V gene has CDR1 MNHNY and CDR2 SVGAGI (reference sequence). The V and J ends lost 4 bases and 4 bases respectively, with 14 bases between them.

The V and J genes are TRBV12-3 or TRBV12-4 and TRBJ1-2; D ambiguous. The CDR3 contains 12 residues. V was clipped by 5 bases and J by 4 bases, with 8 bases between them. CDR3 DNA sequence: TGTGCCAGCAGTGCGAGATCCTATGGCTACACCTTC. Translated: CASSARSYGYTF.

This clone came up a few times. The DNA for the CDR3 is TGTGCCAGCAGTTACACGCACCGGGGGGAAGCTTTCTTT. It is translated as CASSYTHRGEAFF. The rearrangement joins TRBV6-2 or TRBV6-3 to TRBJ1-1; D perhaps matches TRBD1 (5 bases). From germline, CDR1 is MNHEY and CDR2 SVGEGT. Trimming shortened V by 2 bases and J by 8 bases, and 12 bases separated the two germline ends. The CDR3 is 13 amino acids.

The chain uses TRBV5-1 and TRBJ1-6; D call uncertain. CDR3 size: 13 residues. The V gene's germline CDR1 is SGHRS and CDR2 YFSETQ. The V end lost 7 bases, the J end lost 5 bases, and 10 bases lay between the germline ends. The CDR3 DNA reads as TGCGCCAGCCGGAGGCAAGATAATTCACCCCTCCACTTT. The encoded protein is CASRRQDNSPLHF.

The genes are TRBV14 and TRBJ2-7; perhaps D is TRBD1 or TRBD2 (5 bases each). The CDR3 covers 14 residues. V was clipped by 3 bases and J by 2 bases, with 11 bases between them. The germline V gene encodes CDR1 SGHDN and CDR2 FVKESK. CDR3: CASSHPGRAYEQYF. CDR3 DNA sequence: TGTGCCAGCAGCCATCCAGGGCGGGCCTACGAGCAGTACTTC.

This chain uses TRBV4-1 with TRBJ1-5, with 7 bases matching TRBD1. The trim removed 2 bases at V and 11 bases at J, leaving 12 bases unmatched. Germline CDR1 MGHRA, CDR2 YSYEKL. This CDR3 is 15 amino acids long. The CDR3 sequence: CASSQSADRVKTQHF. The CDR3 DNA is TGCGCCAGCAGCCAATCGGCCGACAGGGTCAAGACCCAGCATTTT.

The chain combines TRBV18 with TRBJ1-1, with D maybe TRBD1 (5 bases). Trimming shortened V by 3 bases and J by 1 base, and 12 bases separated the two germline ends. The CDR3 consists of 15 residues. Germline CDR1 is KGHSH and CDR2 is LQKENI. CDR3 protein: CASSPQTDRNTEAFF. CDR3 bases: TGTGCCAGCTCACCGCAGACAGACCGGAACACTGAAGCTTTCTTT.

This clone has just a few counts. The genes are TRBV5-4 and TRBJ1-1, with 7 bases matching TRBD1. The germline V gene has CDR1 SGHNT and CDR2 YYREEE (reference sequence). The CDR3 spans 13 residues. With 5 bases clipped from V and 5 bases from J, the junction kept 6 bases outside the gene matches. CDR3: CASSLDRITEAFF. The CDR3 coding sequence is TGTGCCAGCAGTCTGGACAGGATTACTGAAGCTTTCTTT.

The V call is TRBV3-1 (or the pseudogene TRBV3-2), the J call TRBJ1-1, with D perhaps matching TRBD1 (6 bases). The CDR3 has 13 residues. V lost 1 base to trimming and J lost 10 bases, with 13 bases between them. Per the germline V gene, CDR1 is LGHDT and CDR2 is YNNKEL (reference sequence). The CDR3 DNA reads as TGTGCCAGCAGCCAAGCCCCGGGACAAAGAGCTTTCTTT. Its translation is CASSQAPGQRAFF.

The chain couples TRBV30 to TRBJ1-1; 7 bases align to TRBD1. This CDR3 has 13 residues. The V gene end was trimmed by 5 bases and the J gene end by 1 base; junction bases not matched to a gene: 4. Germline V gives CDR1 GTSNPN, CDR2 SVGIG (reference sequence). In DNA, the CDR3 is TGTGCCTGGGCTAGACAGGGGAACACTGAAGCTTTCTTT. Translated, it gives CAWARQGNTEAFF.

This clone was recorded once. The chain links TRBV28 to TRBJ2-7; 10 bases agree with TRBD1. The CDR3 has 12 residues. Trimming at V came to 10 bases and at J to 2 bases, leaving 2 bases not matched to a gene. CDR1 is MDHEN, CDR2 SYDVKM, per germline. Written as DNA, the CDR3 is TGTGCCACCGACAGGGGGCCCTACGAGCAGTACTTC. Residues: CATDRGPYEQYF.

As regards this clone: Other DNA sequences from this sample encode an identical CDR3 as well. The rearrangement joins TRBV5-1 to TRBJ2-5, with unresolved D. The ends were cut back, 0 bases at V and 2 bases at J, with 5 bases in the middle. CDR1 is SGHRS, CDR2 YFSETQ, per germline. CDR3 length: 13 amino acids. In DNA, the CDR3 is TGCGCCAGCAGCTTGGTCCTTCAAGAGACCCAGTACTTC. Protein: CASSLVLQETQYF. Full variable domain (rest looked up from reference TRBV5-1 and TRBJ2-5): KAGVTQTPRYLIKTRGQQVTLSCSPISGHRSVSWYQQTPGQGLQFLFEYFSETQRNKGNFPGRFSGRQFSNSRSEMNVSTLELGDSALYLCASSLVLQETQYFGPGTRLLVL.

A note on this clone: Other DNA sequences of this sample code for an identical CDR3. V usage is TRBV28 and J usage is TRBJ1-3; 7 nucleotides line up with TRBD1. CDR3 length equals 14 residues. The germline V gene has CDR1 MDHEN and CDR2 SYDVKM. V dropped 2 bases and J dropped 2; count of bases not matched to a gene: 0. CDR3 coding DNA: TGTGCCAGCAGTTTAGACAGGGCTGGAAACACCATATATTTT. It is translated as CASSLDRAGNTIYF. The full variable domain, completed using reference TRBV28 and TRBJ1-3, is DVKVTQSSRYLVKRTGEKVFLECVQDMDHENMFWYRQDPGLGLRLIYFSYDVKMKEKGDIPEGYSVSREKKERFSLILESASTNQTSMYLCASSLDRAGNTIYFGEGSWLTVV.

The chain uses TRBV6-5 and TRBJ1-1; no definite D call. V dropped 7 bases and J dropped 0 bases, with 3 bases sitting between them. Germline V gene sequence: CDR1 MNHEY, CDR2 SVGAGI. This CDR3 spans 11 amino acids. The CDR3 sequence is CASTMNTEAFF. The CDR3 DNA sequence: TGTGCCAGCACCATGAACACTGAAGCTTTCTTT.

The count of this clone is one. The chain uses TRBV7-9 and TRBJ2-3, with a tentative D call TRBD2 (7 bases). Germline CDR1 reads SEHNR; CDR2 reads FQNEAQ (reference sequence). V dropped 8 bases and J dropped 6 bases, with 15 bases sitting between them. The CDR3 totals 13 residues. CDR3 sequence reads: CASGEGERDTQYF. DNA of the CDR3: TGTGCCAGCGGGGAGGGGGAGCGGGATACGCAGTATTTT.

This chain uses TRBV5-4 with TRBJ2-7; TRBD1 matches at 7 bases. The CDR3 is 14 amino acids. Germline-derived CDR1 and CDR2 are SGHNT and YYREEE (reference sequence). J was trimmed by 7 bases and V by 0 bases; bases with no gene match: 7. The CDR3, as DNA: TGTGCCAGCAGCTTGGTAGACAGGGAATCTGAGCAGTACTTC. This translates into CASSLVDRESEQYF.